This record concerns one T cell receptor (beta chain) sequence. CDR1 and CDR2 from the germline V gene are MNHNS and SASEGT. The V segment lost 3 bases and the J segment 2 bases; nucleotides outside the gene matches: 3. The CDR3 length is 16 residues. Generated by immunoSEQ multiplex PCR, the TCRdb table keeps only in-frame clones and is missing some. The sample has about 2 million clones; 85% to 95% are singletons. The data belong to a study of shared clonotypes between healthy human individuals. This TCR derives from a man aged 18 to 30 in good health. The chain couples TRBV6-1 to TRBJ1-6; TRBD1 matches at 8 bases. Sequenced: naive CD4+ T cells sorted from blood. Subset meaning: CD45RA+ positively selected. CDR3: CASSDQQGAYNSPLHF. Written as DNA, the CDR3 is TGTGCCAGCAGTGACCAACAGGGGGCCTATAATTCACCCCTCCACTTT.